Listed below are T cell receptor beta chains from one sample, sequenced in a study of blood T cell repertoires in COVID-19. Profiled with immunoSEQ multiplex PCR; TCRdb holds only in-frame clones, not every one. The data hold 95,000 to 120,000 clones, with approximately 91% observed a single time. The sequenced sample was peripheral blood. All receptors derive from a woman aged 70-85 years who had recovered from COVID-19. Each CDR3 is given with its conserved first and last residue. The order of the fields is V gene, J gene, clone size, D gene, CDR3 DNA, CDR3 protein. D genes are given only for firm matches. The size of a clone is reported for some rows only, either as once, few or many, or as a class for expanded clones.

v_gene: TRBV7-2; j_gene: TRBJ2-3; abundance: .; d_gene: TRBD2; CDR3nt: TGTGCCAGCAGCGCAAGGGCGGGAGTGGATACGCAGTATTTT; CDR3aa: CASSARAGVDTQYF
v_gene: TRBV3-1/TRBV3-2; j_gene: TRBJ2-3; abundance: once; d_gene: .; CDR3nt: TGTGCCAGCAGCCAAGTGTTGTCGGGTCACGGATACACAGATACGCAGTATTTT; CDR3aa: CASSQVLSGHGYTDTQYF
v_gene: TRBV7-2; j_gene: TRBJ2-4; abundance: .; d_gene: TRBD1; CDR3nt: TGTGCCAGCAGCTGGGGACAGGGGAAAAACATTCAGTACTTC; CDR3aa: CASSWGQGKNIQYF
v_gene: TRBV6-2/TRBV6-3; j_gene: TRBJ1-5; abundance: .; d_gene: .; CDR3nt: TGTGCCAGCAGTTACGTGCAGGGGAAGGGTAGCAATCAGCCCCAGCATTTT; CDR3aa: CASSYVQGKGSNQPQHF
v_gene: TRBV28; j_gene: TRBJ1-6; abundance: .; d_gene: .; CDR3nt: TGTGCCAGCAGTTTGGAGCAAGCTAATTCACCCCTCCACTTT; CDR3aa: CASSLEQANSPLHF
v_gene: TRBV10-2; j_gene: TRBJ2-3; abundance: .; d_gene: .; CDR3nt: TGCGCCAGCAGTGAGTTGGTAAAGGGAGCAGGTACGCAGTATTTT; CDR3aa: CASSELVKGAGTQYF
v_gene: TRBV9; j_gene: TRBJ2-3; abundance: once; d_gene: .; CDR3nt: TGTGCCAGCAGCGTAACTGTACAGAACACAGATACGCAGTATTTT; CDR3aa: CASSVTVQNTDTQYF
v_gene: TRBV7-2; j_gene: TRBJ2-5; abundance: .; d_gene: TRBD2; CDR3nt: TGTGCCAGCACCCCAGCGGGAGGACTGGAGACCCAGTACTTC; CDR3aa: CASTPAGGLETQYF
v_gene: TRBV25-1; j_gene: TRBJ2-1; abundance: .; d_gene: .; CDR3nt: TGTGCCAGCAGTTCAACTAGCCGTTCCAATGAGCAGTTCTTC; CDR3aa: CASSSTSRSNEQFF
v_gene: TRBV6-2/TRBV6-3; j_gene: TRBJ1-2; abundance: .; d_gene: .; CDR3nt: TGTGCCAGCAGCCGCGGCCGGGGGGGCAACTATGGCTACACCTTC; CDR3aa: CASSRGRGGNYGYTF
v_gene: TRBV7-9; j_gene: TRBJ1-2; abundance: .; d_gene: .; CDR3nt: TGTGCCAGCAGCTGGGAGGCAGGAGGCTACACCTTC; CDR3aa: CASSWEAGGYTF
v_gene: TRBV3-1/TRBV3-2; j_gene: TRBJ1-6; abundance: .; d_gene: .; CDR3nt: TGTGCCAGCAGCCCCCGGGGGTACAATTCACCCCTCCACTTT; CDR3aa: CASSPRGYNSPLHF
v_gene: TRBV10-3; j_gene: TRBJ2-2; abundance: .; d_gene: .; CDR3nt: TGTGCCATCAGGGTAGCCGAAGGCACCGGGGAGCTGTTTTTT; CDR3aa: CAIRVAEGTGELFF
v_gene: TRBV30; j_gene: TRBJ2-3; abundance: .; d_gene: .; CDR3nt: TGTGCCTGGAGTGTAGGAGGGAGCTCAGATACGCAGTATTTT; CDR3aa: CAWSVGGSSDTQYF
v_gene: TRBV7-6; j_gene: TRBJ2-5; abundance: .; d_gene: .; CDR3nt: TGTGCCAGCAGCTTAGAGAGATGGCAAGAGACCCAGTACTTC; CDR3aa: CASSLERWQETQYF
v_gene: TRBV6-6; j_gene: TRBJ1-1; abundance: .; d_gene: .; CDR3nt: TGTGCCAGCAGTGGGGGACTTGAGAACACTGAAGCTTTCTTT; CDR3aa: CASSGGLENTEAFF
v_gene: TRBV19; j_gene: TRBJ2-7; abundance: .; d_gene: TRBD1; CDR3nt: TGTGCCAGTAGTATAAGGGGACAGCGGAACGAGCAGTACTTC; CDR3aa: CASSIRGQRNEQYF
v_gene: TRBV6-2/TRBV6-3; j_gene: TRBJ2-3; abundance: .; d_gene: .; CDR3nt: TGTGCCAGCAGTTACCCTACAGATACGCAGTATTTT; CDR3aa: CASSYPTDTQYF
v_gene: TRBV4-3; j_gene: TRBJ2-7; abundance: once; d_gene: TRBD2; CDR3nt: TGCGCCAGCAGCCAAGGTTTGCCTAGCGGGAATACCTACGAGCAGTACTTC; CDR3aa: CASSQGLPSGNTYEQYF
v_gene: TRBV7-9; j_gene: TRBJ2-3; abundance: .; d_gene: TRBD2; CDR3nt: TGTGCCAGCAGCCGGGGGGGCCTGACCTACCCTCCAGATACGCAGTATTTT; CDR3aa: CASSRGGLTYPPDTQYF
v_gene: TRBV9; j_gene: TRBJ2-3; abundance: .; d_gene: TRBD2; CDR3nt: TGTGCCAGCAGCGTTCTCCTAGCGGGGGCATTAGATACGCAGTATTTT; CDR3aa: CASSVLLAGALDTQYF
v_gene: TRBV29-1; j_gene: TRBJ2-3; abundance: .; d_gene: TRBD2; CDR3nt: TGCAGCGTTACTAGCGGCACAGATACGCAGTATTTT; CDR3aa: CSVTSGTDTQYF
v_gene: TRBV5-1; j_gene: TRBJ2-1; abundance: .; d_gene: .; CDR3nt: TGCGCCAGCAGCTTGCCGGGGTATGAGCAGTTCTTC; CDR3aa: CASSLPGYEQFF
v_gene: TRBV10-3; j_gene: TRBJ2-1; abundance: .; d_gene: TRBD2; CDR3nt: TGTGCCATCAAGACCGGGGGGGCCACCTACAATGAGCAGTTCTTC; CDR3aa: CAIKTGGATYNEQFF
v_gene: TRBV5-6; j_gene: TRBJ1-1; abundance: .; d_gene: TRBD1; CDR3nt: TGTGCCAGCAGCTTGGAATTGGGACAGGAGTCGGCTGGGAACACTGAAGCTTTCTTT; CDR3aa: CASSLELGQESAGNTEAFF
v_gene: TRBV7-3; j_gene: TRBJ2-3; abundance: .; d_gene: TRBD1; CDR3nt: TGTGCCAGCAGCTCCCCCGGAGACAGGGGTGGCGCAGATACGCAGTATTTT; CDR3aa: CASSSPGDRGGADTQYF
v_gene: TRBV6-5; j_gene: TRBJ1-1; abundance: .; d_gene: .; CDR3nt: TGTGCCAGCAAGGGAGGAGGTAGGATGAACACTGAAGCTTTCTTT; CDR3aa: CASKGGGRMNTEAFF
v_gene: TRBV7-2; j_gene: TRBJ2-2; abundance: few; d_gene: .; CDR3nt: TGTGCCAGCAATCTTGGAGAGTTTGGGGAGCTGTTTTTT; CDR3aa: CASNLGEFGELFF
v_gene: TRBV9; j_gene: TRBJ2-1; abundance: .; d_gene: .; CDR3nt: TGTGCCAGCAGCCCGCAGATTAGCGGATACTCCTACAATGAGCAGTTCTTC; CDR3aa: CASSPQISGYSYNEQFF
v_gene: TRBV4-1; j_gene: TRBJ1-1; abundance: .; d_gene: .; CDR3nt: TGCGCCAGCAGCCAAGAAGGAGGAGTTTTGTACACTGAAGCTTTCTTT; CDR3aa: CASSQEGGVLYTEAFF
v_gene: TRBV6-1; j_gene: TRBJ1-5; abundance: few; d_gene: .; CDR3nt: TGTGCCAGCAGTGAAGGGCAGGGGTTGGGGAATCAGCCCCAGCATTTT; CDR3aa: CASSEGQGLGNQPQHF
v_gene: TRBV11-2; j_gene: TRBJ2-1; abundance: .; d_gene: .; CDR3nt: TGTGCCAGCAGCTTAGGGTCCCCCACAGGTGAGCAGTTCTTC; CDR3aa: CASSLGSPTGEQFF
v_gene: TRBV9; j_gene: TRBJ1-4; abundance: .; d_gene: TRBD1; CDR3nt: TGTGCCAGCAGCCCCCGGGACAGGGGTGCAACTAATGAAAAACTGTTTTTT; CDR3aa: CASSPRDRGATNEKLFF
v_gene: TRBV7-2; j_gene: TRBJ2-5; abundance: .; d_gene: TRBD2; CDR3nt: TGTGCCAGCAGCCCCTGGACTAGCGGGGGGCAAGAGACCCAGTACTTC; CDR3aa: CASSPWTSGGQETQYF
v_gene: TRBV4-1; j_gene: TRBJ1-5; abundance: .; d_gene: .; CDR3nt: TGCGCCAGCAGCCAAGTACCCCCCAGAGGGAGGGGTCAGCCCCAGCATTTT; CDR3aa: CASSQVPPRGRGQPQHF
v_gene: TRBV18; j_gene: TRBJ2-1; abundance: .; d_gene: TRBD1; CDR3nt: TGTGCCAGCTCACTACGACAGGGTGGGAATGAGCAGTTCTTC; CDR3aa: CASSLRQGGNEQFF
v_gene: TRBV5-1; j_gene: TRBJ2-7; abundance: .; d_gene: TRBD2; CDR3nt: TGCGCCAGCAGCTTAGCGGGGGGACTCTACGAGCAGTACTTC; CDR3aa: CASSLAGGLYEQYF
v_gene: TRBV5-1; j_gene: TRBJ2-7; abundance: once; d_gene: TRBD2; CDR3nt: TGCGCCAGCAGCTCCGGGACTAGCGGGAGGGCCTACTTC; CDR3aa: CASSSGTSGRAYF
v_gene: TRBV28; j_gene: TRBJ2-3; abundance: .; d_gene: .; CDR3nt: TGTGCCAGCAGTGCCCCTAGGGGGGGAAAAGATACGCAGTATTTT; CDR3aa: CASSAPRGGKDTQYF
v_gene: TRBV19; j_gene: TRBJ1-1; abundance: .; d_gene: .; CDR3nt: TGTGCCAGTAGTATTCGGAGGGACACTGAAGCTTTCTTT; CDR3aa: CASSIRRDTEAFF
v_gene: TRBV4-3; j_gene: TRBJ1-1; abundance: .; d_gene: .; CDR3nt: TGCGCCAGCAGCCAAGATAGGGGCACCGAAGCTTTCTTT; CDR3aa: CASSQDRGTEAFF
v_gene: TRBV7-2; j_gene: TRBJ1-5; abundance: .; d_gene: TRBD1; CDR3nt: TGTGCCAGCAGCTTAGGAGGGGGCAACAGTCAGCCCCAGCATTTT; CDR3aa: CASSLGGGNSQPQHF
v_gene: TRBV7-9; j_gene: TRBJ2-7; abundance: .; d_gene: .; CDR3nt: TGTGCCAGCAGCCCTATCCCGGGAAACTACGAGCAGTACTTC; CDR3aa: CASSPIPGNYEQYF
v_gene: TRBV9; j_gene: TRBJ2-7; abundance: .; d_gene: TRBD1; CDR3nt: TGTGCCAGCAGCGTAAAGGGACAGAGCTACGAGCAGTACTTC; CDR3aa: CASSVKGQSYEQYF
v_gene: TRBV18; j_gene: TRBJ1-1; abundance: .; d_gene: .; CDR3nt: TGTGCCAGCTCCGTCGATAGTCAGAACACTGAAGCTTTCTTT; CDR3aa: CASSVDSQNTEAFF
v_gene: TRBV5-1; j_gene: TRBJ1-3; abundance: .; d_gene: .; CDR3nt: TGCGCCAGCAGCCCGGCGGGAATTAGCTCTGGAAACACCATATATTTT; CDR3aa: CASSPAGISSGNTIYF
v_gene: TRBV28; j_gene: TRBJ2-1; abundance: .; d_gene: TRBD2; CDR3nt: TGTGCCAGCAGTTCCCCAGGACTAGGGATTTACAATGAGCAGTTCTTC; CDR3aa: CASSSPGLGIYNEQFF
v_gene: TRBV18; j_gene: TRBJ2-5; abundance: .; d_gene: TRBD1; CDR3nt: TGTGCCAGCTCTCGACAGGGGGGTCAAGAGACCCAGTACTTC; CDR3aa: CASSRQGGQETQYF
v_gene: TRBV10-3; j_gene: TRBJ1-5; abundance: .; d_gene: TRBD1; CDR3nt: TGTGCCATCAGTGGGGGACAGTCCAATCAGCCCCAGCATTTT; CDR3aa: CAISGGQSNQPQHF
v_gene: TRBV5-4; j_gene: TRBJ2-3; abundance: .; d_gene: TRBD2; CDR3nt: TGTGCCAGCAGCTTGGGCGGGAGCTCAGATACGCAGTATTTT; CDR3aa: CASSLGGSSDTQYF
v_gene: TRBV7-2; j_gene: TRBJ2-1; abundance: .; d_gene: TRBD1; CDR3nt: TGTGCCAGCAGCAGACAGGGCAATGAGCAGTTCTTC; CDR3aa: CASSRQGNEQFF
v_gene: TRBV27; j_gene: TRBJ2-1; abundance: .; d_gene: .; CDR3nt: TGTGCCAGCAGTCAGGGCTGGGGCAGGGTCAGGGATGAGCAGTTCTTC; CDR3aa: CASSQGWGRVRDEQFF
v_gene: TRBV9; j_gene: TRBJ1-6; abundance: .; d_gene: .; CDR3nt: TGTGCCAGCAGCGTAACGGATCTGCGGTCACCCCTCCACTTT; CDR3aa: CASSVTDLRSPLHF
v_gene: TRBV11-2; j_gene: TRBJ2-5; abundance: once; d_gene: TRBD2; CDR3nt: TGTGCCAGCAGGGGGGGAGGGAGCAGAGAGACCCAGTACTTC; CDR3aa: CASRGGGSRETQYF
v_gene: TRBV29-1; j_gene: TRBJ2-7; abundance: .; d_gene: TRBD2; CDR3nt: TGCAGCGCCGAATCGGGGCGGGAGGACGAGCAGTACTTC; CDR3aa: CSAESGREDEQYF
v_gene: TRBV27; j_gene: TRBJ2-7; abundance: .; d_gene: TRBD2; CDR3nt: TGTGCCAGCACTCTGCGGTGGGGCCGGGCGGGAGCTTACGAGCAGTACTTC; CDR3aa: CASTLRWGRAGAYEQYF
v_gene: TRBV7-2; j_gene: TRBJ2-1; abundance: .; d_gene: .; CDR3nt: TGTGCCAGCAGCTCCATAGAGGGAGGGGGGCAGTTCTTC; CDR3aa: CASSSIEGGGQFF